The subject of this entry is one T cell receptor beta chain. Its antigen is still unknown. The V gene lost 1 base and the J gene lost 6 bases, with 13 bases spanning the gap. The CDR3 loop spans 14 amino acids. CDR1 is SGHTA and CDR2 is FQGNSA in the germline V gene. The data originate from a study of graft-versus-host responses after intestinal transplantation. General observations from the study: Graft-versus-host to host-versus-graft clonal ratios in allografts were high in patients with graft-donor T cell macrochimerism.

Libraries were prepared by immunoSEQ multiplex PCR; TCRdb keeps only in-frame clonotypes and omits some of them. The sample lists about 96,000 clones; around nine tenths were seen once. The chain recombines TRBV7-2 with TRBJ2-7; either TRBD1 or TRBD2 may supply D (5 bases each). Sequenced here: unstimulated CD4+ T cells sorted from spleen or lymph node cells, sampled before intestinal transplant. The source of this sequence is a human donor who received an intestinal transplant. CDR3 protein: CASSLVGVGGEQYF. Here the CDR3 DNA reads TGTGCCAGCAGCTTAGTGGGGGTTGGAGGCGAGCAGTACTTC.